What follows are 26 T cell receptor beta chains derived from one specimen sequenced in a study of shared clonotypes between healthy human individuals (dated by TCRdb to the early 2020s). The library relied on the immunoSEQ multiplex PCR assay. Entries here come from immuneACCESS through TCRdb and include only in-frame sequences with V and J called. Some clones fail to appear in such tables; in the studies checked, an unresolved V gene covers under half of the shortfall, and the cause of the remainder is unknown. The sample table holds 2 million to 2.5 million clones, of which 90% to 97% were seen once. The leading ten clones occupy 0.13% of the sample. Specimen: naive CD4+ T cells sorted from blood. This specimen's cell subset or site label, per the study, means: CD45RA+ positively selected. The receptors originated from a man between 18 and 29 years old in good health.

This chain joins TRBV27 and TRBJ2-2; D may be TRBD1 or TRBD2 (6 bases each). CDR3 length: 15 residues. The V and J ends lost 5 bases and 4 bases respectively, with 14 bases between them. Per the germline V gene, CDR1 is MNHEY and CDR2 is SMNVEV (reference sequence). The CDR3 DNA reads TGTGCCAGCAGTGCTGGGGGGCTACTCACCGGGGAGCTGTTTTTT. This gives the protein CASSAGGLLTGELFF.

The CDR3 spells CASSLDRGRDNEQFF. The CDR3, as DNA: TGCGCCAGCAGCCTCGATCGGGGCAGGGATAATGAGCAGTTCTTC. The V and J genes are TRBV5-1 and TRBJ2-1, with D possibly being TRBD1 or TRBD2 (5 bases each). The germline V gene encodes CDR1 SGHRS and CDR2 YFSETQ. Trimming took 4 bases from V and 7 from J, leaving 18 bases between them. CDR3 length: 15 residues. The entire variable domain, with the rest obtained from reference TRBV5-1 and TRBJ2-1, is as follows: KAGVTQTPRYLIKTRGQQVTLSCSPISGHRSVSWYQQTPGQGLQFLFEYFSETQRNKGNFPGRFSGRQFSNSRSEMNVSTLELGDSALYLCASSLDRGRDNEQFFGPGTRLTVL.

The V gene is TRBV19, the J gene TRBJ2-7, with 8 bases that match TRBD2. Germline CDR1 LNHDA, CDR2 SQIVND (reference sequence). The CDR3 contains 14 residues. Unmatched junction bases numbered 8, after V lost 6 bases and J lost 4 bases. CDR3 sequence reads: CASSSGSTRYEQYF. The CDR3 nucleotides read TGTGCCAGTAGCAGCGGGAGTACGCGTTACGAGCAGTACTTC.

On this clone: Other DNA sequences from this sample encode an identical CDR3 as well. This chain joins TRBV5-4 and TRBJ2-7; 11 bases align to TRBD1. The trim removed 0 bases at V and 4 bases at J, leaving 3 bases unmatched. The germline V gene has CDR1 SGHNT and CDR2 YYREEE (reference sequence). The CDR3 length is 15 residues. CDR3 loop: CASSLAGQGAYEQYF. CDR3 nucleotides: TGTGCCAGCAGCTTGGCCGGACAGGGGGCGTACGAGCAGTACTTC.

The CDR3 protein is CASGVTSGRDGGEQYF. As DNA, the CDR3 is TGTGCCAGCGGGGTCACTAGCGGGAGGGACGGCGGCGAGCAGTACTTC. This chain connects TRBV7-2 to TRBJ2-7, with 13 bases fitting TRBD2. Germline values: CDR1 SGHTA, CDR2 FQGNSA. Germline trimming cut 8 bases from V and 6 bases from J; bases unmatched to any gene: 13. The CDR3 is 16 residues long.

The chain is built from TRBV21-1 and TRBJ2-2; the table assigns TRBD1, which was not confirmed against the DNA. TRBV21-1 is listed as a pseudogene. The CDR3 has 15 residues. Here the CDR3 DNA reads TGTGCCAGCGGCGAAGGGACAGGGTGGACCGGGGAGCTGTTTTTT. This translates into CASGEGTGWTGELFF.

The CDR3: CSASLSSEQYF. As DNA, the CDR3 is TGCAGTGCTAGCCTAAGCTCCGAGCAGTACTTC. The chain has TRBV20-1 and TRBJ2-7; D is uncertain. This CDR3 has 11 residues. CDR1 is DFQATT and CDR2 is SNEGSKA in the germline V gene (reference sequence). V was clipped by 3 bases and J by 6 bases, with 9 bases between them.

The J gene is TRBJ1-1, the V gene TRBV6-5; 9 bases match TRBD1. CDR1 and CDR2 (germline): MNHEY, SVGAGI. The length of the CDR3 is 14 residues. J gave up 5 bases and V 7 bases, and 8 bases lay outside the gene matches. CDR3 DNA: TGTGCCAGCAATCCCACAGGGGGCAATACTGAAGCTTTCTTT. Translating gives CASNPTGGNTEAFF.

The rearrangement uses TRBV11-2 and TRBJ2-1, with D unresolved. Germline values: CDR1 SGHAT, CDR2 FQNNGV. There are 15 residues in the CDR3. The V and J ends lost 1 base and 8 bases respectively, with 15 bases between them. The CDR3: CASSLGWERSDEQFF. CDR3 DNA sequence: TGTGCCAGCAGCTTAGGGTGGGAAAGGAGCGATGAGCAGTTCTTC.

Here the CDR3 DNA reads TGTGCCAGTCGACAGTGGGGGGCCAACGAGCAGTACTTC. Translated, it gives CASRQWGANEQYF. The J gene is TRBJ2-7, the V gene TRBV6-1; D is tentatively TRBD1 or TRBD2 (6 bases each). V dropped 9 bases and J dropped 5 bases, with 17 bases sitting between them. The CDR3 has 13 amino acids. Germline-derived CDR1 and CDR2 are MNHNS and SASEGT.

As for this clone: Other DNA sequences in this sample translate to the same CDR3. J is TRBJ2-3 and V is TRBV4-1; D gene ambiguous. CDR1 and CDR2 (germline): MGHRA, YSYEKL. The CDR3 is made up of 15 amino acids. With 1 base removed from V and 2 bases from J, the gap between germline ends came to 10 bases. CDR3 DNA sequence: TGCGCCAGCAGCCAAGTGGGATCTTCCACAGATACGCAGTATTTT. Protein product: CASSQVGSSTDTQYF.

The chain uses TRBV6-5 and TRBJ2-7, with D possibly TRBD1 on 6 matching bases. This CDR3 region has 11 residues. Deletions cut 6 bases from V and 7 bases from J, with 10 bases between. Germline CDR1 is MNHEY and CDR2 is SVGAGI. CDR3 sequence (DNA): TGTGCCAGCAGCATACAGGGTGAGCAGTACTTC. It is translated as CASSIQGEQYF.

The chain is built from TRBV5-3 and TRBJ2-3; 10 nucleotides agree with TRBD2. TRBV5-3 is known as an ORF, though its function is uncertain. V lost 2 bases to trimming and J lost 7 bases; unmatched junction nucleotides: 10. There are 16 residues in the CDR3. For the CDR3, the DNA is TGTGCCAGAAGCTTTCTCCCTAGCGGGAGATGGAATACGCAGTATTTT. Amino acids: CARSFLPSGRWNTQYF.

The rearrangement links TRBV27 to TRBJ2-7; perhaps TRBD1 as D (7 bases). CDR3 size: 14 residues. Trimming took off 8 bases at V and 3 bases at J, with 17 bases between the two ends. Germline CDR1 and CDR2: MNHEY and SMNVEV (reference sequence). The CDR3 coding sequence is TGTGCCAGCCGGGACTGGGACAGCGACTACGAGCAGTACTTC. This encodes CASRDWDSDYEQYF.

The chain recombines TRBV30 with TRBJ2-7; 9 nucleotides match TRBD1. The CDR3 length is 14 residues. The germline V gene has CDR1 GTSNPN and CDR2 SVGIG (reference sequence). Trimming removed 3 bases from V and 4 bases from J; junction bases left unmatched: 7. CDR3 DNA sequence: TGTGCCTGGAGGACCGGGACAGGGACTTACGAGCAGTACTTC. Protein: CAWRTGTGTYEQYF.

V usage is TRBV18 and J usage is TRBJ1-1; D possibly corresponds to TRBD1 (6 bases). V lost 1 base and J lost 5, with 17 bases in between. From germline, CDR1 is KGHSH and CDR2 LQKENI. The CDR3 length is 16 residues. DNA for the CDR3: TGTGCCAGCTCACCACGGATGGGGGGGCTGGGGACTGAAGCTTTCTTT. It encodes CASSPRMGGLGTEAFF. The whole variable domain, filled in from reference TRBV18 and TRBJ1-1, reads NAGVMQNPRHLVRRRGQEARLRCSPMKGHSHVYWYRQLPEEGLKFMVYLQKENIIDESGMPKERFSAEFPKEGPSILRIQQVVRGDSAAYFCASSPRMGGLGTEAFFGQGTRLTVV.

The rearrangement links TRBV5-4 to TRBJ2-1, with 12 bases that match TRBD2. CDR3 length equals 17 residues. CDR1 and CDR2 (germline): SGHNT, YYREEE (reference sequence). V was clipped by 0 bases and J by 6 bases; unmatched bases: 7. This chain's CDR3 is CASSLGGASGRVNEQFF. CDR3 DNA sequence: TGTGCCAGCAGCTTGGGTGGTGCTAGCGGGAGGGTCAATGAGCAGTTCTTC.

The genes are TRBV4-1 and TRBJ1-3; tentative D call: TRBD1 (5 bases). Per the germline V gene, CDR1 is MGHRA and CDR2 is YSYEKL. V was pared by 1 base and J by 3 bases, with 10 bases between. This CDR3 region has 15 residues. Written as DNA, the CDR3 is TGCGCCAGCAGCCAAGCGCACAGGAATGGAAACACCATATATTTT. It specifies CASSQAHRNGNTIYF.

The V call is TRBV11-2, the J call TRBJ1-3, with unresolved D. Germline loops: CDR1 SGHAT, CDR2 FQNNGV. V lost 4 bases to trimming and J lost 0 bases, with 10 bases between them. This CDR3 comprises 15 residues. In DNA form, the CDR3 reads TGTGCCAGCAGCTCAGGACTGAGCTCTGGAAACACCATATATTTT. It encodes CASSSGLSSGNTIYF.

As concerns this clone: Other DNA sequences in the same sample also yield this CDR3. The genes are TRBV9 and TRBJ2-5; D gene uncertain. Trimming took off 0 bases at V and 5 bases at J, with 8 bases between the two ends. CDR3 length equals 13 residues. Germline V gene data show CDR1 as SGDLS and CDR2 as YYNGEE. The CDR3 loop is CASSVGVGETQYF. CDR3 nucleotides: TGTGCCAGCAGCGTAGGAGTTGGGGAGACCCAGTACTTC.

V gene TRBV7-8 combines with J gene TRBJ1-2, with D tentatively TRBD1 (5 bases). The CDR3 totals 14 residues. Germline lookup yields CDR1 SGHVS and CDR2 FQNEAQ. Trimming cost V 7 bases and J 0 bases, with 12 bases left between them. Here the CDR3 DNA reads TGTGCCAGCACCAGAGACAGAGCTAACTATGGCTACACCTTC. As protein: CASTRDRANYGYTF.

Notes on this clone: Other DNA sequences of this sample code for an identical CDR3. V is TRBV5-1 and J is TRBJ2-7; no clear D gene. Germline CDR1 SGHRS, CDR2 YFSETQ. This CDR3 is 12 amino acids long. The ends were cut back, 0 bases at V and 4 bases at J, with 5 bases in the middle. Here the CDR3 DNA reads TGCGCCAGCAGCTTGGAGGCATACGAGCAGTACTTC. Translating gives CASSLEAYEQYF.

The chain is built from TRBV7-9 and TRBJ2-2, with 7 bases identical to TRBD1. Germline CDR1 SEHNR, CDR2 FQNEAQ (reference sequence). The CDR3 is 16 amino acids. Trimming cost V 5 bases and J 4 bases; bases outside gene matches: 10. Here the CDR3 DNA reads TGTGCCAGCAGCCATCTGACAGGGACCTTCACCGGGGAGCTGTTTTTT. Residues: CASSHLTGTFTGELFF.

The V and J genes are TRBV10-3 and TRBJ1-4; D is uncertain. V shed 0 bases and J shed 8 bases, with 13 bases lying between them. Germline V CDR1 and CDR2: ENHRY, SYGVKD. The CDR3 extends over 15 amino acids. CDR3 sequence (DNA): TGTGCCATCAGTGAGTCCGCGGCCCGAGGGGAAAAACTGTTTTTT. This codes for CAISESAARGEKLFF.

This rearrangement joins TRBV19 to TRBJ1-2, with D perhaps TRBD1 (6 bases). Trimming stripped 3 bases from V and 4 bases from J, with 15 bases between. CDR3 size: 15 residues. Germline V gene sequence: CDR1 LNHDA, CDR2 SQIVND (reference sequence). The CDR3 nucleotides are TGTGCCAGTAGTATCACCCCCTGGGGGGCCTATGGCTACACCTTC. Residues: CASSITPWGAYGYTF.

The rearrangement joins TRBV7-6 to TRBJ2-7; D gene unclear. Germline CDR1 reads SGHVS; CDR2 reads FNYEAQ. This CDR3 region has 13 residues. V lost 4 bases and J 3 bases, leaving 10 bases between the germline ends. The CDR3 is CASSWDLLYEQYF. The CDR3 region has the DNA TGTGCCAGCAGCTGGGATCTCCTCTACGAGCAGTACTTC.